This TCR beta chain was profiled in a study of shared clonotypes between healthy human individuals. Only in-frame clones appear in the TCRdb table, and some are missing; sequencing was by immunoSEQ multiplex PCR. The sample contains more than 2 million clones, 90% to 95% of which appear only once. The V end was cut by 11 bases, the J end by 0 bases, with 13 bases between. The CDR3 covers 13 residues. Per germline, CDR1 SNHLY and CDR2 FYNNEI. The sequenced sample consisted of naive CD4+ T cells sorted from blood. Subset given: CD45RA+ positively selected. The rearrangement uses TRBV2 and TRBJ2-5, with D perhaps being TRBD1 or TRBD2 (5 bases each). The receptor was isolated from a man between 18 and 29 years old in good health. The chain's CDR3 is CAGGIWDQETQYF. CDR3 nucleotides: TGTGCCGGGGGTATCTGGGACCAAGAGACCCAGTACTTC.